The source of this T cell receptor beta chain is a study of human T cells and chemical hapten exposure (TCRdb year 2021). Some background on the complete study: For sensitization, 2% DPC in acetone was applied to an approximately 2 cm by approximately 2 cm area of upper inner arm skin. Throughout the roughly 23-week study period, patients were also given weekly therapeutic DPC doses on the scalp. Patch testing was performed on the upper back with Finn chambers containing 0.01% DPC, and the patch tests were scored after 6 days according to International Contact Dermatitis Research Group standards. Alopecia areata with under or over 50% scalp involvement, alopecia totalis and alopecia universalis were represented in the patient cohort, which was mostly female. Libraries were pooled for sequencing, and variation in per-sample TCR yields was attributed mainly to small differences in library volumes within the pool. The study tracked peripheral blood TCR repertoire changes in vivo during primary and secondary sensitization to the hapten diphenylcyclopropenone (DPC) in alopecia patients. Blood samples were taken from patients before sensitization (week 0) and then at 2, 6 and about 24 weeks after DPC sensitization. Under 30 alopecia patients gave blood for TCR sequencing at one to four time points (pre-sensitization, 2, 6 and 24 weeks). On the study overall, not on this receptor specifically: Because every patient had alopecia, a presumed autoimmune disease, the patients' immune response might differ from that of healthy individuals. Repeated subsampling changed both the strength of the expansion versus patch-test correlation and the threshold at which the correlation became significant. The number of PT1 expanded TCRs positively correlated with patch test score, significant at thresholds 8, 16 and 32 but not 4. DPC sensitization did not change how many TCRs were above 1 in 1000 frequency, and no evidence was found of alterations in global repertoire structure. Significantly more large CDR3 similarity clusters were formed by expanded TCRs than by pre-sensitization or healthy control sets, consistent with antigen-driven responses.

Library generation was performed with RACE. This sample was sequenced with a NextSeq 500. During library preparation, unique molecular identifiers were attached to individual cDNA molecules so that TCRs could be counted in a quantitative, reproducible way. Each blood RNA sample was used to sequence both TCR alpha and TCR beta chains. The study's processing was this. The median number of TCRs per sample was approximately 96,000, ranging from about 20,000 to 750,000. V, J and CDR3 annotation of the TCR reads was performed with the Decombinator software suite. For the PS versus PT1 abundance plots, all samples were subsampled to the same number of TCRs (28,000). Expanded TCRs were defined as absent before sensitization and observed at least eight times at the 2-week time point. TCRdb applied fastp at Q25 and MiXCR to the public reads, then kept only in-frame beta chains. Rows matching on CDR3 protein sequence are summarized as one entry with the most common DNA and genes. TCRdb, not the authors, supplied the V and J calls. Within this sample are 300,000 to 400,000 distinct CDR3 sequences, with around 7% of them counted one time only. The ten largest clones represent around 8.4% of the sample.

This clonotype has at least ten counts. Its antigen remains unidentified. No base-level quality is on record; no much larger clone is a single base apart. According to the germline V gene, CDR1 reads SGHTA and CDR2 reads FQGTGA. From the cysteine up to the phenylalanine, the CDR3 has a length of 15 residues. Solely the CDR3 DNA is kept, with 45 bases framed from the first base. Unmatched junction bases come to 8, with V trimmed by 5 bases and J by 2 bases. This specimen's time point label, interpreted: patch test 1, 2 weeks after DPC sensitization. The intended sense of this specimen's treatment or condition label: therapeutic diphenylcyclopropenone sensitization with weekly scalp DPC. At every patch-test visit, the blood draw took place before the patch test was put on. Eligible patients were aged 18 to 70, diagnosed with alopecia, deemed suitable for DPC therapy, and excluded if pregnant. Total RNA was isolated from unfractionated whole blood collected in Tempus Blood RNA tubes.

The chain links TRBV7-3 with TRBJ2-5; 7 junctional bases match TRBD1. The sequence was obtained from a woman aged 18-35 years with alopecia areata. Some clones in this sample may be carry-over from other donors' samples. This sample comprised whole blood, obtained in connection with sensitization to the hapten diphenylcyclopropenone (DPC). The nucleotides are TGTGCCAGCAGCCTAGACCGGGACAGACAAGAGACCCAGTACTTC. It encodes CASSLDRDRQETQYF.